The T cell receptor beta chain under discussion was sequenced for a study of vaccination and CD4 T cells after COVID-19 (dated 2022 in TCRdb). For the study in its entirety: Convalescent patients had a positive SARS-CoV-2 result on nasal swab PCR, and of these patients, fewer than ten had mild disease and one had severe disease. Post-COVID blood samples were collected from convalescent patients a median of around 100 days after diagnosis, with a range of roughly 30 to 161 days. In the convalescent cohort there were six males and four females, among whom were two Hispanic individuals, seven Caucasians, two Asians and one multiracial person. Control cultures used a CEFX viral epitope pool as positive control, an HIV-1 Nef peptide pool as negative control, or no peptide. Participants received two doses of either the Pfizer-BioNTech BNT162b2 vaccine (n=8) or the Moderna mRNA-1273 vaccine (n=2). Overlapping spike peptide pools from SARS-CoV-2 and from the common cold coronaviruses HCoV-NL63, HCoV-OC43 and HCoV-229E were used as culture stimuli. In ten to eleven COVID-19 convalescent patients and a few infection-naive healthy vaccine recipients, the spike-specific CD4+ TCR repertoire before mRNA vaccination was compared with the repertoire after mRNA vaccination. Post-vaccine blood samples were taken a median of roughly 75 days after the second vaccine dose, with a range of about 13 to 241 days. Results and caveats for the whole study, not just this receptor: An increase in the median number of SARS-CoV-2-reactive clonotypes from approximately 21 after infection to roughly 39 after vaccination was observed, but the change was not found to be significant. Relatively few convalescent patients were included in the study, and early timepoints after natural infection were not analyzed. Of the vaccine-specific clones found in convalescent patients, nearly all (304 of 307) were mono-reactive for SARS-CoV-2 spike instead of being cross-reactive with common cold coronaviruses. In convalescent patients, a median around 89% of post-vaccine SARS-CoV-2-reactive clones were detected only after vaccination, suggesting vaccine-specific priming.

This clonotype was seen a few times. It lacks a known antigen. Base qualities are not at hand, and no much larger clone is one base apart. Libraries came from PCR. DNA from cultured CD4+ T cells was subjected to TCR sequencing with the Oncomine TCR Beta short-read assay at the Johns Hopkins FTIC core. Genomic DNA was extracted from the cultured CD4+ T cells with the QIAamp micro DNA kit. Oncomine TCR Beta libraries from cultured CD4+ T cells were pooled with unique dual indexes and sequenced on an Illumina iSeq 100. As for how the authors treated the data: Non-productive sequences were removed, and CDR3s not starting with C, not ending with F or W, or shorter than 7 amino acids were discarded. Antigen-specific clonotypes were identified using the MANAFEST web application through comparison of peptide-stimulated wells with reference and other culture wells. An FDR below 0.05, an odds ratio above 5, and a productive frequency above 0.1% in at least two of three replicate wells were required for clones to be considered positive. A clonotype counted as cross-reactive if it showed significant expansion both in the SARS-CoV-2 spike wells and in at least one common cold coronavirus spike condition. Similarity between CDR3 sequences was evaluated in R version 3.6.1 using Levenshtein distances (stringdist) and unrooted phylogenetic trees (ape). TCRdb reprocessing: public reads trimmed at Q25 with fastp, clones called with MiXCR, in-frame beta chains kept. CDR3 protein sequences are deduplicated, and each keeps its most common genes and DNA. TCRdb's processing, not the authors', yielded these V and J calls. This sample gives around 11,000 distinct CDR3 sequences in total; roughly 59% of them show up just once. Around 16% of the sample goes to the ten largest clones.

This specimen's treatment or condition label, interpreted: approximately nine-day PBMC culture with coronavirus spike peptide pools or control peptides (ViraFEST assay). To expand antigen-specific T cells with peptide pools and then pick out the expanded clonotypes through TCR sequencing, the study relied on the ViraFEST assay. Positive SARS-CoV-2 PCR tests in the convalescent patients dated from March to December 2020, before Alpha, Beta and Delta variants emerged in the United States. Each well held two million PBMCs cultured with 9 to 10 ug/ml peptide pools in IMDM containing 5% human AB serum and roughly 9.3 IU/ml IL-2. Half of the culture medium was replaced with fresh IL-2-containing medium on days 3 and 7. After 10 days of culture, CD4+ T cells were isolated by negative selection using the EasySep CD4+ T cell isolation kit. PBMCs were separated from whole blood using Ficoll-Paque Plus gradient centrifugation and then either used fresh or cryopreserved at -140C. In general, triplicate wells were set up for every culture condition.

The CDR3 numbers 15 residues from cysteine through phenylalanine. Only the CDR3 DNA is retained, 45 bases long and in frame from the first base. The germline V gene (reference sequence) supplies CDR1 MNHEY and CDR2 SMNVEV. The germline ends are 13 bases apart after V is trimmed by 4 bases and J by 4 bases. The chain is assembled from TRBV27 and TRBJ2-2, and perhaps TRBD1 as D gene, on 5 matching bases. The sample comprised CD4+ T cells from blood, cultured in vitro. This TCR was recovered from a human donor who had recovered from COVID-19. In nucleotides, the sequence is TGTGCCAGCAGTTCCTCCTGGGGCGTCACCGGGGAGCTGTTTTTT. It codes for CASSSSWGVTGELFF.